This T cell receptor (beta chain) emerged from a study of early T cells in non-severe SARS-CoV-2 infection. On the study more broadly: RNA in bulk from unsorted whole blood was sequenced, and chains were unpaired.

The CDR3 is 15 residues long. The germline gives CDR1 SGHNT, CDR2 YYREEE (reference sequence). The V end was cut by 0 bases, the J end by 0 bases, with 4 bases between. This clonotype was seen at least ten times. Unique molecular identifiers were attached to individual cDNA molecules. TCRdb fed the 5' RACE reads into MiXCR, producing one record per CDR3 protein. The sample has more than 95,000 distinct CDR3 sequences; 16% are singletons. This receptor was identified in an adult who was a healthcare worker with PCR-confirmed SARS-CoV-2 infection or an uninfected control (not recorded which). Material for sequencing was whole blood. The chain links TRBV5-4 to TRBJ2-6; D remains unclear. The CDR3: CASSLVHSGANVLTF. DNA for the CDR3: TGTGCCAGCAGCTTGGTACACTCTGGGGCCAACGTCCTGACTTTC.